Shown below are 10 T cell receptor beta chains from a single sample sequenced in a study of TIL therapy for anti-PD-1-resistant metastatic lung cancer (dated by TCRdb to the early 2020s). The immunoSEQ v3 hsTCRB kit was used to amplify TCR beta CDR3 regions from genomic DNA through bias-controlled multiplex PCR. TCRdb re-hosts the immuneACCESS table, in-frame sequences only. Its copies lack some clones; in the studies checked, an unresolved V gene accounts for under half of them, and the cause for the rest is not known. For this sample the table gives more than 20,000 clones, of which over 70% were detected only once. The ten largest clones take up under 2% of the sample. The time point label, read with the paper, signifies: pre-treatment sample, taken before nivolumab and TIL therapy. The sequencing used blood, collected at baseline. These receptor sequences come from a person between 25 and 80 years old with non-small cell lung cancer.

The chain combines TRBV5-4 with TRBJ1-4; D perhaps matches TRBD1 (6 bases). Germline-derived CDR1 and CDR2 are SGHNT and YYREEE (reference sequence). This CDR3 is 13 amino acids long. Trimming removed 7 bases from V and 9 bases from J, with 16 bases in between. The CDR3 loop is CASRPGGQKKLFF. The CDR3 DNA reads TGTGCCAGCCGACCCGGGGGCCAGAAAAAACTGTTTTTT.

The V call is TRBV5-6, the J call TRBJ1-2; D unclear. Trimming pared 0 bases from V and 3 bases from J, leaving 9 bases between. The CDR3 covers 14 residues. Per germline, CDR1 SGHDT and CDR2 YYEEEE. The CDR3 region has the DNA TGTGCCAGCAGCTTGGATACAGCAGACTATGGCTACACCTTC. It is translated as CASSLDTADYGYTF.

The V gene is TRBV5-1, the J gene TRBJ2-5; TRBD1 matches 9 bases. V lost 4 bases, J lost 1 base, and 11 bases stayed unmatched. The CDR3 runs 17 residues. CDR1 SGHRS and CDR2 YFSETQ come from the germline V gene. In nucleotides, the CDR3 is TGCGCCAGCAGCCGGGGACAGGGAAGGGGCTTCCAAGAGACCCAGTACTTC. Translated, it gives CASSRGQGRGFQETQYF.

The chain employs TRBV5-6 and TRBJ1-1, with 8 bases aligning to TRBD1. Germline V lookup: CDR1 SGHDT, CDR2 YYEEEE. This CDR3 is 15 amino acids long. After removal of 2 bases from V and 8 bases from J, the junction contained 11 bases not matched to a gene. CDR3 sequence: CASSFGTGWGGEAFF. Written as DNA, the CDR3 is TGTGCCAGCAGCTTTGGGACAGGATGGGGTGGAGAAGCTTTCTTT.

V and J are TRBV7-3 and TRBJ2-3; 10 positions agree with TRBD1. V lost 7 bases, J lost 2 bases, and 9 bases stayed unmatched. This CDR3 region has 16 residues. Germline V gene sequence: CDR1 SGHTA, CDR2 FQGTGA. The CDR3 protein is CASILPGQGTTDTQYF. The DNA of the CDR3 is TGTGCCAGCATTCTGCCGGGACAGGGGACCACAGATACGCAGTATTTT. Full variable domain (outside the CDR3, taken from reference TRBV7-3 and TRBJ2-3): GAGVSQTPSNKVTEKGKYVELRCDPISGHTALYWYRQSLGQGPEFLIYFQGTGAADDSGLPNDRFFAVRPEGSVSTLKIQRTERGDSAVYLCASILPGQGTTDTQYFGPGTRLTVL.

CDR3 nucleotides: TGTGCCAGCAGTGCACGACAGAGCTCCTACAATGAGCAGTTCTTC. Translated: CASSARQSSYNEQFF. The chain is built from TRBV25-1 and TRBJ2-1; D may be TRBD1 (5 bases). CDR1 and CDR2 (germline): MGHDK, SYGVNS. CDR3 length: 15 residues. Trimming stripped 4 bases from V and 0 bases from J, with 10 bases between. Full variable domain (remainder filled in from reference TRBV25-1 and TRBJ2-1): EADIYQTPRYLVIGTGKKITLECSQTMGHDKMYWYQQDPGMELHLIHYSYGVNSTEKGDLSSESTVSRIRTEHFPLTLESARPSHTSQYLCASSARQSSYNEQFFGPGTRLTVL.

The gene calls are TRBV4-2 and TRBJ2-3; 16 nucleotides line up with TRBD2. Losses at the gene ends were 2 bases for V and 7 bases for J; bases not matched to a gene: 9. Germline CDR1 reads LGHNA; CDR2 reads YNFKEQ. The CDR3 covers 18 residues. The CDR3 bases are TGTGCCAGCAGCCAATCGATTAAGGGACTAGCGGGAGGGAATACGCAGTATTTT. Amino acids: CASSQSIKGLAGGNTQYF.

The V and J genes are TRBV2 and TRBJ1-5, with D perhaps TRBD1 (5 bases). V dropped 7 bases and J dropped 0 bases, with 7 bases sitting between them. Looked up from germline, CDR1 is SNHLY and CDR2 is FYNNEI. The CDR3 is made up of 13 amino acids. The CDR3 sequence: CASTGNSNQPQHF. DNA for the CDR3: TGTGCCAGCACAGGGAATAGCAATCAGCCCCAGCATTTT. The variable domain in full, completed from reference TRBV2 and TRBJ1-5, reads EPEVTQTPSHQVTQMGQEVILRCVPISNHLYFYWYRQILGQKVEFLVSFYNNEISEKSEIFDDQFSVERPDGSNFTLKIRSTKLEDSAMYFCASTGNSNQPQHFGDGTRLSIL.

CDR3: CASSKGPEGNQPQHF. Here the CDR3 DNA reads TGTGCCAGCAGCAAGGGCCCCGAGGGCAATCAGCCCCAGCATTTT. The chain combines TRBV2 with TRBJ1-5; no clear D gene. Germline-derived CDR1 and CDR2 are SNHLY and FYNNEI. This CDR3 is 15 amino acids long. V was pared by 6 bases and J by 2 bases, with 14 bases between.

The chain combines TRBV4-1 with TRBJ2-1; TRBD2 aligns across 10 bases. V gave up 4 bases and J gave up 4 bases; unmatched junction bases: 4. The CDR3 sequence is 15 residues long. Per germline, CDR1 MGHRA and CDR2 YSYEKL. In nucleotides, the CDR3 is TGCGCCAGCAGCCTTCCTAGCGGGGGTTACAATGAGCAGTTCTTC. Its translation: CASSLPSGGYNEQFF.